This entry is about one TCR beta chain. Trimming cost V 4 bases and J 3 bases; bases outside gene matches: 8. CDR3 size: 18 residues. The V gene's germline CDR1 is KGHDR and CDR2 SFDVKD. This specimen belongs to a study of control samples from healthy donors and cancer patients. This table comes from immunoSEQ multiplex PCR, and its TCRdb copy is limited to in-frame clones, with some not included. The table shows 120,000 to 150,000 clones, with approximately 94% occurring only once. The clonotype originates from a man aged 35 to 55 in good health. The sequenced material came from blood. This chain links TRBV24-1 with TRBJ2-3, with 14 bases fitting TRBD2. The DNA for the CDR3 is TGTGCCACCAGTGACCGGACTAGCGGGGGGTTTAGGACAGATACGCAGTATTTT. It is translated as CATSDRTSGGFRTDTQYF.